A single count supports the clone carrying this T cell receptor beta chain. The target antigen is unknown. One junction end disagrees with the germline gene, perhaps due to a read error. Other DNA sequences in this specimen translate into the identical CDR3. This record belongs to a study of identifying expanded T cells in peripheral blood. Study results and limitations: Variance in clone template counts between approximately two-week samples significantly increased with total template count across all healthy donors. Differentially abundant clones: roughly 1.2 between replicates, about 15 at 2 to 3 weeks, roughly 18 at four.

CDR3 length: 16 amino acids. CDR1 and CDR2 (germline): SGHVS, FQNEAQ. Sequenced by immunoSEQ multiplex PCR; TCRdb stores in-frame clones only, minus some. The data show around 94,000 clones, 70% to 90% seen once. No infections or other immune events were documented during collection. The chain joins TRBV7-8 to TRBJ2-4; 12 nucleotides align to TRBD2. The sequencing sample was made of blood. This clonotype originated in a person aged 18-70 years in good health. CDR3 in amino acids: CASSLETSGSWNIQYF. CDR3 sequence (DNA): TGTGCCAGCAGCTTAGAGACTAGCGGGAGTTGGAACATTCAATACTTC.